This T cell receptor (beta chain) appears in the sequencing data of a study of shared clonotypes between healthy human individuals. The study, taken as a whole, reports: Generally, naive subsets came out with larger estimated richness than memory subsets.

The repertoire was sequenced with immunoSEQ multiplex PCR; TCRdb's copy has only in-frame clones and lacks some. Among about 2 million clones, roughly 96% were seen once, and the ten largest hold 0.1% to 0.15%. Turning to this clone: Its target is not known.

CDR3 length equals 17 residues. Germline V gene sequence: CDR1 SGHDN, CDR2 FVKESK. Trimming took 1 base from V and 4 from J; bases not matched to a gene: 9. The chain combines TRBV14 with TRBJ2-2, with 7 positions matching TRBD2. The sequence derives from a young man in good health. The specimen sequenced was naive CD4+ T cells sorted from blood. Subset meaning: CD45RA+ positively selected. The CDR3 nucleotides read TGTGCCAGCAGCCAAGGAATTTCGGGACTATTCACCGGGGAGCTGTTTTTT. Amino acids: CASSQGISGLFTGELFF.